The 12 T cell receptor beta chains below come from one sample, sequenced in a study of tumor and adjacent non-tumor tissue in lung cancer. RNA was extracted from bulk tissue without any cell sorting. The library came from three nested PCR rounds adapted from ARM-PCR protocols. One entry per CDR3 protein results from TCRdb running MiXCR on the multiplex PCR reads. The repertoire holds roughly 150,000 distinct CDR3 sequences, with roughly 66% as singletons. The sample consisted of lung tumor tissue. These TCRs come from a man between 60 and 70 years old with small cell lung cancer.

About this clonotype itself: Being one base from a much bigger clone, this may be a read error. The chain uses TRBV5-5 and TRBJ2-3, with no clear D. Trimming removed 1 base from V and 1 base from J, with 7 bases in between. The V gene's germline CDR1 is SGHKS and CDR2 YYEKEE (reference sequence). The CDR3 is 14 residues long. The CDR3 coding sequence is TGTGCCAGCAGCTTGTCGACGGGCACAGATACGCAGTATTTT. Protein: CASSLSTGTDTQYF.

This clonotype was picked up a small number of times. The chain recombines TRBV7-9 with TRBJ2-5; 9 bases map to TRBD2. V lost 1 base, J lost 5 bases, and 2 bases stayed unmatched. The CDR3 is made up of 14 amino acids. Germline assignment: CDR1 SEHNR and CDR2 FQNEAQ (reference sequence). In DNA, the CDR3 is TGTGCCAGCAGCTTAGTAGCGGGAGTTGAGACCCAGTACTTC. Its translation is CASSLVAGVETQYF. Filled out from reference TRBV7-9 and TRBJ2-5, the complete variable domain reads DTGVSQNPRHKITKRGQNVTFRCDPISEHNRLYWYRQTLGQGPEFLTYFQNEAQLEKSRLLSDRFSAERPKGSFSTLEIQRTEQGDSAMYLCASSLVAGVETQYFGPGTRLLVL.

This clonotype has just a few counts. V and J are TRBV20-1 and TRBJ2-3; maybe TRBD2 (5 bases). The CDR3 is made up of 14 amino acids. Between the trimmed V and J ends, which lost 0 bases and 4 bases, there was a span of 11 bases. Germline V gene data show CDR1 as DFQATT and CDR2 as SNEGSKA (reference sequence). CDR3 in amino acids: CSARDRGGADTQYF. DNA of the CDR3: TGCAGTGCTAGAGATCGGGGTGGGGCAGATACGCAGTATTTT.

On this clonotype itself: At one of its ends the junction is not consistent with the germline gene, which may arise from a read error. The genes are TRBV4-1 and TRBJ2-6; D tentatively fits TRBD1 or TRBD2 (5 bases each). The CDR3 is made up of 20 amino acids. CDR1 MGHRA and CDR2 YSYEKL come from the germline V gene. The CDR3 DNA is TGCGCCAGCAGCCCCATGGGGCCCGTACAGGACTTCTCTGGGGCCAAGGTCCTGACTTTC. This translates into CASSPMGPVQDFSGAKVLTF.

Worth noting for this clonotype: The junction does not match germline at one end; this may be a read error. V usage is TRBV20-1 and J usage is TRBJ2-3; 13 bases line up with TRBD2. The length of the CDR3 is 15 residues. In germline, CDR1 is DFQATT, CDR2 SNEGSKA (reference sequence). The CDR3 DNA follows: TGCAGTACTAGGGGGACTAGCGGGAACACAGATACGCAGTATTTT. This sequence encodes CSTRGTSGNTDTQYF.

This chain uses TRBV20-1 with TRBJ1-2, with 8 positions matching TRBD1. The V and J ends lost 4 bases and 5 bases, in that order; junction bases with no gene match: 3. Germline V gives CDR1 DFQATT, CDR2 SNEGSKA (reference sequence). The CDR3 length is 12 residues. CDR3 bases: TGCAGTGCTACAGGGGGCGGATATGGCTACACCTTC. It specifies CSATGGGYGYTF.

Turning to this clonotype: With a much larger clone just one base away, this may be a read error. The chain employs TRBV28 and TRBJ1-1; D ambiguous. Deletions cut 3 bases from V and 7 bases from J, with 6 bases between. This CDR3 contains 11 residues. The germline V gene encodes CDR1 MDHEN and CDR2 SYDVKM. In DNA, the CDR3 is TGTGCCAGCAGTTTGAGAGATGAAGCTTTCTTT. Its protein is CASSLRDEAFF. The full variable domain, its missing parts supplied by reference TRBV28 and TRBJ1-1, is DVKVTQSSRYLVKRTGEKVFLECVQDMDHENMFWYRQDPGLGLRLIYFSYDVKMKEKGDIPEGYSVSREKKERFSLILESASTNQTSMYLCASSLRDEAFFGQGTRLTVV.

This chain uses TRBV6-9 with TRBJ2-7; D uncertain. In germline, CDR1 is MNHGY, CDR2 SVAAGI. The CDR3 sequence is 9 residues long. The CDR3 loop reads CASNPSALV. The CDR3 coding sequence is TGTGCCAGTAACCCTTCAGCCCTCGTC.

Concerning this clonotype itself: The germline gene is not matched at one end of the junction; a read error may be the cause. The chain recombines TRBV20-1 with TRBJ2-1; 10 bases match TRBD2. CDR1 is DFQATT and CDR2 is SNEGSKA in the germline V gene (reference sequence). CDR3 length: 16 amino acids. This chain's CDR3 is CGARVLLAGLYNEQFF. The CDR3 DNA sequence: TGCGGTGCTAGAGTCCTACTAGCGGGATTATACAATGAGCAATTCTTC.

This clonotype was counted once. The genes are TRBV6-2 or TRBV6-3 and TRBJ2-1; possibly TRBD2 for D (7 bases). The CDR3 is made up of 14 amino acids. V shed 7 bases and J shed 13 bases, with 23 bases lying between them. The germline V gene has CDR1 MNHEY and CDR2 SVGEGT. CDR3 nucleotides: TGTGCCAGCACCTACGGGGGGCTTGGGGAAGAACAGTTCTTC. Translated: CASTYGGLGEEQFF.

The rearrangement links TRBV6-5 to TRBJ2-3; D possibly matches TRBD1 or TRBD2 (5 bases each). This CDR3 has 14 residues. Germline loops: CDR1 MNHEY, CDR2 SVGAGI. Trimming removed 6 bases at V and 4 bases at J, with 14 bases between. The CDR3 here is CASRKRGAPDTQYF. In nucleotides, the CDR3 is TGTGCCAGCAGAAAGAGGGGAGCGCCAGATACGCAGTATTTT.

On this clonotype itself: This may come from a read error, since a much larger clone is one base off. The rearrangement links TRBV20-1 to TRBJ2-5; 8 bases line up with TRBD2. The CDR3 totals 17 residues. J lost 4 bases, V lost 1 base, and 14 bases had no gene match. Germline V gene sequence: CDR1 DFQATT, CDR2 SNEGSKA (reference sequence). The CDR3 nucleotides read TGCAGTGCTAGAGGGACTAGCAGGAGGGCCGGCGGAGAGACCCAGTACTTC. Translating gives CSARGTSRRAGGETQYF.